This TCR beta chain appears in the sequencing data of a study of blood T cell repertoires in COVID-19. Study in general: Acute-phase and convalescent COVID-19 samples originated in the United States, Italy and Spain. The cDNA or gDNA used as material had been derived from T cells, B-cell-depleted T cells, or PBMCs.

In the original workflow: Amplification with reference gene primers provided the estimates of nucleated cell counts. Profiled with immunoSEQ multiplex PCR; TCRdb holds only in-frame clones, not every one. Clonal size and the V and J genes are those of that table, whereas D and trimming came from the DNA. Of some 130,000 clones in the sample, around 80% were seen once. There are 19 residues in the CDR3. CDR1 and CDR2 from the germline V gene are SEHNR and FQNEAQ (reference sequence). V lost 5 bases to trimming and J lost 0 bases; unmatched junction nucleotides: 16. The chain carries TRBV7-9 and TRBJ1-3; 7 nucleotides agree with TRBD1. This TCR came from a man older than 75 with acute or convalescent COVID-19. Specimen: peripheral blood. The CDR3 spells CASSIDVPGQLRSGNTIYF. The CDR3 bases are TGTGCCAGCAGCATAGATGTACCGGGACAGCTCCGCTCTGGAAACACCATATATTTT.